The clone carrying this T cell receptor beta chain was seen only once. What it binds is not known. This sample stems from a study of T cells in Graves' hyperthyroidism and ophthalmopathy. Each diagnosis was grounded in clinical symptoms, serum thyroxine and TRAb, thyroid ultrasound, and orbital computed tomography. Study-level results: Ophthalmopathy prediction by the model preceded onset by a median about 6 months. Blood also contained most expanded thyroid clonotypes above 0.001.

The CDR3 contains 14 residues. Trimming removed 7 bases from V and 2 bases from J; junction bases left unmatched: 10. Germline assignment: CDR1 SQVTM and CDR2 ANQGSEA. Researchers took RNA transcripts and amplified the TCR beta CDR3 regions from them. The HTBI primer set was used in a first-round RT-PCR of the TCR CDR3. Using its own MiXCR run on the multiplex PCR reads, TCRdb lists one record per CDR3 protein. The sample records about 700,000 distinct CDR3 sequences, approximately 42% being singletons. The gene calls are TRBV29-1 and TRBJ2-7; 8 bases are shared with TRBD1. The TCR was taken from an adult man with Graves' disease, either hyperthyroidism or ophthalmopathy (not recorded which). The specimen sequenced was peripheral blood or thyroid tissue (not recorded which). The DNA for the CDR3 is TGCAGCGACGCCGGGACAGGTATCCCCTACGAGCAGTACTTC. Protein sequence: CSDAGTGIPYEQYF.